The 25 T cell receptor beta chains below all came from one sample that was sequenced in a study of blood T cell repertoires in COVID-19. Some clones are missing from TCRdb's copy, which holds only in-frame ones; the method was immunoSEQ multiplex PCR. The data contain some 77,000 clones, around 87% of them singletons. Sequenced sample: peripheral blood. These receptors all stem from a woman aged 80 or over with active or convalescent COVID-19.

This sequence joins TRBV28 and TRBJ2-7; D gene ambiguous. With 3 bases removed from V and 3 bases from J, the gap between germline ends came to 24 bases. In germline, CDR1 is MDHEN, CDR2 SYDVKM. The CDR3 runs to 18 residues. The CDR3 bases are TGTGCCAGCAGTTTTTTCCCTCAAGACAACGTTCCACACTACGAGCAGTACTTC. It yields the protein CASSFFPQDNVPHYEQYF.

V usage is TRBV10-2 and J usage is TRBJ1-4; 10 nucleotides align to TRBD1. J lost 3 bases, V lost 6 bases, and 4 bases had no gene match. The CDR3 covers 15 residues. The V gene's germline CDR1 is WSHSY and CDR2 SAAADI. The CDR3 loop is CASRDRGAANEKLFF. The CDR3 bases are TGCGCCAGCAGGGACAGGGGGGCGGCTAATGAAAAACTGTTTTTT.

V and J are TRBV13 and TRBJ2-7; D remains ambiguous. Trimming stripped 2 bases from V and 6 bases from J, with 11 bases between. This CDR3 spans 13 amino acids. The germline V gene has CDR1 PRHDT and CDR2 FYEKMQ (reference sequence). The CDR3 DNA follows: TGTGCCAGCAGCTTAAGCAGGCTGCGCGAGCAGTACTTC. It specifies CASSLSRLREQYF.

V and J are TRBV11-2 and TRBJ1-2; 7 bases align to TRBD1. Germline-derived CDR1 and CDR2 are SGHAT and FQNNGV. V was pared by 1 base and J by 5 bases, with 1 base of the junction left unmatched. The CDR3 sequence is 13 residues long. CDR3 in amino acids: CASSLGQGYGYTF. Written as DNA, the CDR3 is TGTGCCAGCAGCTTAGGACAGGGTTATGGCTACACCTTC. Looking up the rest from reference TRBV11-2 and TRBJ1-2 gives the full variable domain: EAGVAQSPRYKIIEKRQSVAFWCNPISGHATLYWYQQILGQGPKLLIQFQNNGVVDDSQLPKDRFSAERLKGVDSTLKIQPAKLEDSAVYLCASSLGQGYGYTFGSGTRLTVV.

The chain uses TRBV7-6 and TRBJ2-1; weak D call: TRBD1 (5 bases). Trimming shortened V by 0 bases and J by 7 bases, and 13 bases separated the two germline ends. CDR1 and CDR2 from the germline V gene are SGHVS and FNYEAQ. The CDR3 contains 15 residues. CDR3 protein: CASSLAWSGANEQFF. DNA for the CDR3: TGTGCCAGCAGCTTAGCCTGGAGTGGGGCGAATGAGCAGTTCTTC.

This clone was seen just once. The chain joins TRBV10-2 to TRBJ1-1, with unresolved D. The CDR3 is 13 residues long. Looked up from germline, CDR1 is WSHSY and CDR2 is SAAADI. Trimming took 6 bases from V and 3 from J, leaving 11 bases between them. CDR3 protein: CASRGSGDTEAFF. The CDR3 DNA follows: TGCGCCAGCAGGGGGTCCGGGGACACTGAAGCTTTCTTT.

The genes are TRBV27 and TRBJ1-6; D gene unclear. CDR1 is MNHEY and CDR2 is SMNVEV in the germline V gene (reference sequence). This CDR3 region has 10 residues. The V and J ends lost 11 bases and 7 bases respectively, with 6 bases between them. The CDR3 loop is CALRNSPLHF. The CDR3 DNA is TGTGCCCTGCGCAATTCACCCCTCCACTTT.

This chain connects TRBV19 to TRBJ2-5, with D possibly matching TRBD2 (5 bases). Trimming removed 5 bases from V and 5 bases from J, with 9 bases in between. CDR1 is LNHDA and CDR2 is SQIVND in the germline V gene (reference sequence). The CDR3 covers 12 residues. CDR3 residues: CASSRGRETQYF. The CDR3 nucleotides read TGTGCCAGTAGTCGGGGTAGGGAGACCCAGTACTTC. The full variable domain, rest sourced from reference TRBV19 and TRBJ2-5, is DGGITQSPKYLFRKEGQNVTLSCEQNLNHDAMYWYRQDPGQGLRLIYYSQIVNDFQKGDIAEGYSVSREKKESFPLTVTSAQKNPTAFYLCASSRGRETQYFGPGTRLLVL.

The rearrangement joins TRBV6-6 to TRBJ1-2; D is unresolved. V was trimmed by 2 bases and J by 5 bases, leaving 12 bases between them. The CDR3 is 14 residues long. Germline CDR1 MNHNY, CDR2 SVGAGI (reference sequence). The CDR3 bases are TGTGCCAGCAGTTACACCACGGGAGGGTATGGCTACACCTTC. Protein sequence: CASSYTTGGYGYTF.

The chain uses TRBV19 and TRBJ2-1; 7 bases line up with TRBD1. V dropped 6 bases and J dropped 2; count of bases not matched to a gene: 10. CDR1 is LNHDA and CDR2 is SQIVND in the germline V gene (reference sequence). This CDR3 contains 16 residues. CDR3 amino acids: CASRARQGKPYNEQFF. The DNA for the CDR3 is TGTGCCAGTAGGGCGAGACAGGGAAAACCCTACAATGAGCAGTTCTTC.

The chain joins TRBV10-3 to TRBJ2-7; 7 bases match TRBD1. CDR3 length: 13 amino acids. Germline trimming cut 9 bases from V and 6 bases from J; bases unmatched to any gene: 11. The germline gives CDR1 ENHRY, CDR2 SYGVKD. The CDR3 nucleotides are TGTGCCATAGGGGTGACAGGGTCTGGCGAGCAGTACTTC. It codes for CAIGVTGSGEQYF.

V and J are TRBV6-5 and TRBJ1-2; 8 positions agree with TRBD1. Germline CDR1 is MNHEY and CDR2 is SVGAGI. This CDR3 spans 14 amino acids. Trimming cost V 2 bases and J 6 bases; bases outside gene matches: 5. The CDR3 loop reads CASSYDRGRDGYTF. The CDR3 nucleotides are TGTGCCAGCAGTTACGACAGGGGCAGGGATGGCTACACCTTC.

The V gene is TRBV28, the J gene TRBJ1-2; D is perhaps TRBD1 (6 bases). V gave up 1 base and J gave up 0 bases, with 21 bases separating them. The germline V gene encodes CDR1 MDHEN and CDR2 SYDVKM. There are 19 residues in the CDR3. The CDR3 sequence: CASSLLTIGQGLANYGYTF. CDR3 DNA sequence: TGTGCCAGCAGTTTATTGACGATAGGCCAGGGGCTAGCTAACTATGGCTACACCTTC.

The rearrangement uses TRBV5-8 and TRBJ1-5; a weak D match, TRBD1 (5 bases). Germline CDR1 reads SGHTS; CDR2 reads YDEGEE. The CDR3 is made up of 16 amino acids. Trimming removed 4 bases from V and 3 bases from J, with 17 bases in between. CDR3 residues: CASSPQLVRVNQPQHF. The CDR3 bases are TGTGCCAGCAGCCCGCAACTTGTCAGGGTCAATCAGCCCCAGCATTTT.

The CDR3 DNA sequence: TGTGCCAGCAGTTTACTTGGGACAGGGGAGGGCGACGAGCAGTACTTC. This sequence encodes CASSLLGTGEGDEQYF. The V gene is TRBV27, the J gene TRBJ2-7; 10 bases match TRBD1. J was trimmed by 5 bases and V by 2 bases; bases with no gene match: 9. CDR1 MNHEY and CDR2 SMNVEV come from the germline V gene (reference sequence). The CDR3 totals 16 residues.

The rearrangement joins TRBV5-1 to TRBJ2-3, with 7 positions matching TRBD2. Germline V CDR1 and CDR2: SGHRS, YFSETQ. V shed 5 bases and J 1 base; nucleotides not matched to a gene: 7. The CDR3 is made up of 15 amino acids. CDR3 amino acids: CASSRAGEGTDTQYF. The DNA for the CDR3 is TGCGCCAGCAGTAGGGCGGGAGAGGGCACAGATACGCAGTATTTT.

The chain joins TRBV7-9 to TRBJ1-5, with 7 bases that match TRBD1. The CDR3 length is 15 residues. V was pared by 5 bases and J by 1 base, with 5 bases of the junction left unmatched. The germline gives CDR1 SEHNR, CDR2 FQNEAQ (reference sequence). The CDR3, as DNA: TGTGCCAGCAGCCCACAGGGGCAGAGCAATCAGCCCCAGCATTTT. This encodes CASSPQGQSNQPQHF. The complete variable domain, with remaining parts taken from reference TRBV7-9 and TRBJ1-5, reads DTGVSQNPRHKITKRGQNVTFRCDPISEHNRLYWYRQTLGQGPEFLTYFQNEAQLEKSRLLSDRFSAERPKGSFSTLEIQRTEQGDSAMYLCASSPQGQSNQPQHFGDGTRLSIL.

The V call is TRBV9, the J call TRBJ2-1; the D gene is possibly TRBD2 (6 bases). CDR1 SGDLS and CDR2 YYNGEE come from the germline V gene. V was clipped by 2 bases and J by 6 bases, with 12 bases between them. This CDR3 spans 14 amino acids. As DNA, the CDR3 is TGTGCCAGCAGCGTGGGGACTGCTTCCAATGAGCAGTTCTTC. Amino acids: CASSVGTASNEQFF.

This clone is medium-sized (0.01 to 0.1%) within its sample. This chain links TRBV2 with TRBJ2-4; 7 positions match TRBD1. From germline, CDR1 is SNHLY and CDR2 FYNNEI. CDR3 size: 12 residues. Trimming removed 10 bases from V and 3 bases from J; junction bases left unmatched: 3. CDR3 bases: TGTGCCACCGGACAGGTCAAAAACATTCAGTACTTC. This sequence encodes CATGQVKNIQYF. Full variable domain (outside the CDR3, taken from reference TRBV2 and TRBJ2-4): EPEVTQTPSHQVTQMGQEVILRCVPISNHLYFYWYRQILGQKVEFLVSFYNNEISEKSEIFDDQFSVERPDGSNFTLKIRSTKLEDSAMYFCATGQVKNIQYFGAGTRLSVL.

The chain recombines TRBV11-2 with TRBJ1-1; D is perhaps TRBD1 (6 bases). Germline assignment: CDR1 SGHAT and CDR2 FQNNGV. The CDR3 totals 17 residues. V lost 6 bases, J lost 2 bases, and 22 bases lay in between. The CDR3 reads CASRLGLGGGFNTEAFF. CDR3 nucleotides: TGTGCCAGCAGGCTAGGGTTAGGGGGGGGATTCAACACTGAAGCTTTCTTT.

This clone occurred once. The chain carries TRBV19 and TRBJ1-3; tentatively, D is TRBD1 (6 bases). This CDR3 contains 16 residues. With 5 bases removed from V and 0 bases from J, the gap between germline ends came to 14 bases. Germline V lookup: CDR1 LNHDA, CDR2 SQIVND (reference sequence). Here the CDR3 DNA reads TGTGCCAGTAGTGGGCATAGGGGGAACTCTGGAAACACCATATATTTT. Translated: CASSGHRGNSGNTIYF.

The chain has TRBV29-1 and TRBJ2-3; D gene ambiguous. Germline CDR1 SQVTM, CDR2 ANQGSEA. V was shortened by 3 bases and J by 4 bases, with 8 bases between the two germline ends. CDR3 length: 12 amino acids. CDR3 nucleotides: TGCAGCGTTGAGGAAGAGGCAGATACGCAGTATTTT. This gives the protein CSVEEEADTQYF.

The chain has TRBV14 and TRBJ1-2; D ambiguous. In germline, CDR1 is SGHDN, CDR2 FVKESK. The V gene lost 4 bases and the J gene lost 0 bases, with 15 bases spanning the gap. The CDR3 length is 16 residues. For the CDR3, the DNA is TGTGCCAGCAGCCCCCGTAGAGCGGAAGCTAACTATGGCTACACCTTC. Translating it yields CASSPRRAEANYGYTF.

The gene calls are TRBV4-2 and TRBJ1-2; the match to TRBD1 covers 7 bases. CDR1 and CDR2 (germline): LGHNA, YNFKEQ. The CDR3 runs 16 residues. With 3 bases clipped from V and 1 base from J, the junction kept 8 bases outside the gene matches. In nucleotides, the CDR3 is TGTGCCAGCAGCCAGCTTTTAGACAGGGATAACTATGGCTACACCTTC. Translation: CASSQLLDRDNYGYTF.

This chain joins TRBV28 and TRBJ2-3, with 9 bases matching TRBD1. The CDR3 sequence is 16 residues long. Trimming removed 4 bases from V and 5 bases from J; junction bases left unmatched: 10. Looked up from germline, CDR1 is MDHEN and CDR2 is SYDVKM. The DNA of the CDR3 is TGTGCCAGCAGTTCTCCCACAGGGGGCGCGGAAGATACGCAGTATTTT. The encoded protein is CASSSPTGGAEDTQYF.